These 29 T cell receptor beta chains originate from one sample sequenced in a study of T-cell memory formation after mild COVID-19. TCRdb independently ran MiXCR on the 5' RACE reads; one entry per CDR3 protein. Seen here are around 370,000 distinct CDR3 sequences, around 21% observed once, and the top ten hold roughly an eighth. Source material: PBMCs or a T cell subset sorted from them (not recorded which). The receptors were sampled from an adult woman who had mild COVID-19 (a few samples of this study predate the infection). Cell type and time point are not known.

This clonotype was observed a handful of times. CDR3 sequence (DNA): TGTGCCAGCAGTGAACCGGCCCGGGACATATTATGGGGCTACACCTTC. This sequence encodes CASSEPARDILWGYTF. The chain employs TRBV6-1 and TRBJ1-2; perhaps TRBD1 as D (6 bases). From germline, CDR1 is MNHNS and CDR2 SASEGT. Deletions cut 2 bases from V and 8 bases from J, with 21 bases between. The CDR3 spans 16 residues.

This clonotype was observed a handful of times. For the CDR3, the DNA is TGTGCCAGCAGCTTAGCCGGGACTAGCGGGAGGGCCATTCTCACAGATACGCAGTATTTT. Translation: CASSLAGTSGRAILTDTQYF. V and J are TRBV13 and TRBJ2-3, with 16 bases aligning to TRBD2. The CDR3 contains 20 residues. In germline, CDR1 is PRHDT, CDR2 FYEKMQ (reference sequence). Losses at the gene ends were 1 base for V and 2 bases for J; bases not matched to a gene: 9.

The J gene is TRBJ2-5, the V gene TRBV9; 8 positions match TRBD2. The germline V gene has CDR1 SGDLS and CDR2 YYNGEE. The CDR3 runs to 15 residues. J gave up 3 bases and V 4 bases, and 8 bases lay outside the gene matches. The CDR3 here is CASSPRGREEETQYF. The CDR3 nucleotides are TGTGCCAGCAGCCCCCGTGGGCGGGAGGAAGAGACCCAGTACTTC.

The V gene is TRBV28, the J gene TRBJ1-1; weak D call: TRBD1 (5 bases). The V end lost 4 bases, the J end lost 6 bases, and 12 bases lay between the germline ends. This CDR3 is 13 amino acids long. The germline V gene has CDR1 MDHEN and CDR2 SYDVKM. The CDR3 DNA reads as TGTGCCAGCAGTTCCCCACCGGGGCCTGAAGCTTTCTTT. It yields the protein CASSSPPGPEAFF.

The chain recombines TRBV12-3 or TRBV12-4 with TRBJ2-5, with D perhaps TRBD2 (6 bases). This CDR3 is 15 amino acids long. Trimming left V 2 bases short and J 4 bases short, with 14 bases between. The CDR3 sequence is CASSLTRDFRETQYF. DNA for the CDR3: TGTGCCAGCAGTTTAACGCGGGACTTTCGAGAGACCCAGTACTTC.

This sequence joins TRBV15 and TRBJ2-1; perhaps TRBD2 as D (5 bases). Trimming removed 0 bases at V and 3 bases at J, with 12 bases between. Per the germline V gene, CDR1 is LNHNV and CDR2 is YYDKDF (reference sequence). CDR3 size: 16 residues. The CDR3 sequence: CATSRDPRTDYNEQFF. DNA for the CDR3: TGTGCCACCAGCAGAGATCCCCGGACTGACTACAATGAGCAGTTCTTC. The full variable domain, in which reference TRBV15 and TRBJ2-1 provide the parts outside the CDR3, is DAMVIQNPRYQVTQFGKPVTLSCSQTLNHNVMYWYQQKSSQAPKLLFHYYDKDFNNEADTPDNFQSRRPNTSFCFLDIRSPGLGDTAMYLCATSRDPRTDYNEQFFGPGTRLTVL.

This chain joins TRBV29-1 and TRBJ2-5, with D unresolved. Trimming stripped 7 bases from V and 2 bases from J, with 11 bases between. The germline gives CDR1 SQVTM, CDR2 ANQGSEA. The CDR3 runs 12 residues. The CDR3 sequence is CSGLLGQETQYF. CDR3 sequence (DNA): TGCAGCGGCCTCTTAGGGCAAGAGACCCAGTACTTC. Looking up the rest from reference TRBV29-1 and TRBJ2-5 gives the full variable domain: SAVISQKPSRDICQRGTSLTIQCQVDSQVTMMFWYRQQPGQSLTLIATANQGSEATYESGFVIDKFPISRPNLTFSTLTVSNMSPEDSSIYLCSGLLGQETQYFGPGTRLLVL.

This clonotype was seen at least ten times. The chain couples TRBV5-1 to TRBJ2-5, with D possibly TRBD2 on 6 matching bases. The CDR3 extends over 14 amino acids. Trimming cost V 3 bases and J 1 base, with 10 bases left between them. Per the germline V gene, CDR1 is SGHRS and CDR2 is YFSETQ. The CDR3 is CASSSGAGQETQYF. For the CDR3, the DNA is TGCGCCAGCAGCTCGGGAGCAGGCCAAGAGACCCAGTACTTC.

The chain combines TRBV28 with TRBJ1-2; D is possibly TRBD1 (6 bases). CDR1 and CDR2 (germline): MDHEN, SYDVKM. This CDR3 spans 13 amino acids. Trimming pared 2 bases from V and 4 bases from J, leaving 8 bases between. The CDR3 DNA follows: TGTGCCAGCAGTTTAACAGGGTCCTATGGCTACACCTTC. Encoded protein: CASSLTGSYGYTF.

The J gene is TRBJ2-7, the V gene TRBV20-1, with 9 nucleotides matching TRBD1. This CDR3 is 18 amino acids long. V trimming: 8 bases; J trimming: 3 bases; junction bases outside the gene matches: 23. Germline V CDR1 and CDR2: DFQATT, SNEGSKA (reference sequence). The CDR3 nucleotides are TGCAGTTCTGGGGGCCGGGACAGGGAAAGAGGAGGAGTCTACGAGCAGTACTTC. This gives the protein CSSGGRDRERGGVYEQYF.

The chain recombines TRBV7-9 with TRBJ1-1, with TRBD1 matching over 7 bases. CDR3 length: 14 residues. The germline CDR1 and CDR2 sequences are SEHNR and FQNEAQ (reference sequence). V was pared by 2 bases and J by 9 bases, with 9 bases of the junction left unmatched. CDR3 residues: CASSLRQGVEKAFF. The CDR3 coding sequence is TGTGCCAGCAGCTTAAGACAGGGCGTGGAAAAAGCTTTCTTT.

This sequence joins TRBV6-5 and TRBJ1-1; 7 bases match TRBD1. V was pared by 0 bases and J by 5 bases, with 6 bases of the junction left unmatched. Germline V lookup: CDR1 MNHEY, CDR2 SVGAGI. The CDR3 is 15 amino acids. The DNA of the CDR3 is TGTGCCAGCAGTTACTCGAACAGGGGACGGACTGAAGCTTTCTTT. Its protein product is CASSYSNRGRTEAFF.

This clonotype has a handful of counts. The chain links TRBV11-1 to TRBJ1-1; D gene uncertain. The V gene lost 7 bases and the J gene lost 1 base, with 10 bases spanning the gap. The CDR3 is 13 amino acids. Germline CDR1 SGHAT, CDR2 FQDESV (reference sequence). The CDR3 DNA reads TGTGCCAGCACCCCCCGGGGGAACACTGAAGCTTTCTTT. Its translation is CASTPRGNTEAFF.

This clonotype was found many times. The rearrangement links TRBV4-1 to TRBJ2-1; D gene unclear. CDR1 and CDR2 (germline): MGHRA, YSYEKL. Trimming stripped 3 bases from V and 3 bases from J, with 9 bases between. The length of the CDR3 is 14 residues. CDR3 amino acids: CASSQGPGYNEQFF. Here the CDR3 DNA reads TGCGCCAGCAGCCAGGGTCCTGGCTACAATGAGCAGTTCTTC.

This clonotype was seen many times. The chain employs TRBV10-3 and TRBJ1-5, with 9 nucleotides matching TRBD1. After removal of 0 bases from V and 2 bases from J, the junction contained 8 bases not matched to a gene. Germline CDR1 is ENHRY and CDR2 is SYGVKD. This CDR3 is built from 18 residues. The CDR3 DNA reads TGTGCCATCAGTGAGTCGGGGACAGGGAGGTTGGGCAATCAGCCCCAGCATTTT. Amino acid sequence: CAISESGTGRLGNQPQHF.

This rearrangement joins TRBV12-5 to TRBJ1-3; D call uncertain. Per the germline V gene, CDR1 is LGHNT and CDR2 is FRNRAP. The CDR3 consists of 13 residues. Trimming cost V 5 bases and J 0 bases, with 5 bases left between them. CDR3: CASGKSSGNTIYF. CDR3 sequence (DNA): TGTGCTAGTGGTAAAAGCTCTGGAAACACCATATATTTT.

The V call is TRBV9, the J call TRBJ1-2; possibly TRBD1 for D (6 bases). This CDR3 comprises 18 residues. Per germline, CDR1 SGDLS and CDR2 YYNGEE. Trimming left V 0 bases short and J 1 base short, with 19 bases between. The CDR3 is CASSVEDRGGLYNYGYTF. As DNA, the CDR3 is TGTGCCAGCAGCGTAGAGGATAGAGGGGGGCTGTATAACTATGGCTACACCTTC.

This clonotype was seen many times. The CDR3 region has the DNA TGCGCCAGCAGCCCGTGGGACAGGGAAATGTACGAGCAGTACTTC. Amino acid sequence: CASSPWDREMYEQYF. The chain carries TRBV5-1 and TRBJ2-7; 9 nucleotides match TRBD1. This CDR3 is 15 amino acids long. V gave up 4 bases and J gave up 4 bases; unmatched junction bases: 9. Germline loops: CDR1 SGHRS, CDR2 YFSETQ. Drawing the rest from reference TRBV5-1 and TRBJ2-7, the complete variable domain is KAGVTQTPRYLIKTRGQQVTLSCSPISGHRSVSWYQQTPGQGLQFLFEYFSETQRNKGNFPGRFSGRQFSNSRSEMNVSTLELGDSALYLCASSPWDREMYEQYFGPGTRLTVT.

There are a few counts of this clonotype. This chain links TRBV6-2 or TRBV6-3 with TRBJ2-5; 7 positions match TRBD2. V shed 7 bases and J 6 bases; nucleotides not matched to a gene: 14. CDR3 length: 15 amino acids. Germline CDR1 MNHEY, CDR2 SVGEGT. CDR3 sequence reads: CASTYFGAGTKTQYF. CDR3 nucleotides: TGTGCCAGCACCTACTTCGGAGCGGGGACGAAGACCCAGTACTTC.

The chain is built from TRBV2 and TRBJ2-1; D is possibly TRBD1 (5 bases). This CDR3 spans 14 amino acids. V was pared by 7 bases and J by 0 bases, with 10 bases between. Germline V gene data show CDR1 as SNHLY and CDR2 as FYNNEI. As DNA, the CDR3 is TGTGCCAGCAAGGGGCAGAGCTCCTACAATGAGCAGTTCTTC. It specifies CASKGQSSYNEQFF.

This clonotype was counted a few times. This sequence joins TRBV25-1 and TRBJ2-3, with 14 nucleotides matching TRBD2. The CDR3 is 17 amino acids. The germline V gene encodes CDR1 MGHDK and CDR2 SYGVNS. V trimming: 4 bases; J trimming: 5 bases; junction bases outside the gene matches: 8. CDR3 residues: CASSAEGLAGVGDTQYF. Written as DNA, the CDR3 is TGTGCCAGCAGTGCAGAGGGACTAGCGGGAGTGGGAGATACGCAGTATTTT.

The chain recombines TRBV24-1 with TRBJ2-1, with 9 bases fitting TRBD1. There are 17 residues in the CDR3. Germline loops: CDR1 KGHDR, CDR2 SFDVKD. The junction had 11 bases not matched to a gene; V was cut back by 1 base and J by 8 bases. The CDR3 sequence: CATSDFRGQGSIHEQFF. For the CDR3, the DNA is TGTGCCACCAGTGATTTCAGGGGACAGGGAAGCATCCATGAGCAGTTCTTC.

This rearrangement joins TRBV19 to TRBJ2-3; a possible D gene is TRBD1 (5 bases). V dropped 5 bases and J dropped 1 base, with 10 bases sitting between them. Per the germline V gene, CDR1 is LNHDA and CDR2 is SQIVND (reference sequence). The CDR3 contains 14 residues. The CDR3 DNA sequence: TGTGCCAGTAGTCTACAGGACGGCACAGATACGCAGTATTTT. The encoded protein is CASSLQDGTDTQYF.

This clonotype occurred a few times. The CDR3 region has the DNA TGTGCCAGCAGGCAGGGACTAGCGGGGGGCGGAGGTGAGCAGTTCTTC. Its protein product is CASRQGLAGGGGEQFF. The chain links TRBV11-2 to TRBJ2-1; 15 nucleotides line up with TRBD2. CDR3 length: 16 amino acids. Per the germline V gene, CDR1 is SGHAT and CDR2 is FQNNGV. Germline trimming cut 6 bases from V and 9 bases from J; bases unmatched to any gene: 9.

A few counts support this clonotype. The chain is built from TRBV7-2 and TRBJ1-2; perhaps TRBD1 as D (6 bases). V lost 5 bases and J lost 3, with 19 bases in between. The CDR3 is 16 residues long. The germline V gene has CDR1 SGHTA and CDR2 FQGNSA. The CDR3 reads CASSPRAGALDYGYTF. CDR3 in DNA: TGTGCCAGCAGCCCTAGGGCGGGGGCGTTGGACTATGGCTACACCTTC. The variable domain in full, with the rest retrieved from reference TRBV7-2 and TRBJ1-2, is GAGVSQSPSNKVTEKGKDVELRCDPISGHTALYWYRQSLGQGLEFLIYFQGNSAPDKSGLPSDRFSAERTGGSVSTLTIQRTQQEDSAVYLCASSPRAGALDYGYTFGSGTRLTVV.

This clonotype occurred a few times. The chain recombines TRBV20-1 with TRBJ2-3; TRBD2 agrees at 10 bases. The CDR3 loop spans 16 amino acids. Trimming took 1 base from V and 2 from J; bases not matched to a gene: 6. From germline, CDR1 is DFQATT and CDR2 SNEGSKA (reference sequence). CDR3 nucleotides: TGCAGTGCTAGAGGAGCGGGAGGGCCGGTCACAGATACGCAGTATTTT. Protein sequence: CSARGAGGPVTDTQYF.

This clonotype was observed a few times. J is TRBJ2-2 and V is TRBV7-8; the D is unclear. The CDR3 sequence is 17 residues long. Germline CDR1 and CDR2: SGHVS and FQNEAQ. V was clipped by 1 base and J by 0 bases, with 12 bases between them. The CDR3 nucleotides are TGTGCCAGCAGCTTAGTTGCGCGCGCTGCGAACACCGGGGAGCTGTTTTTT. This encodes CASSLVARAANTGELFF.

The CDR3 is CASSLKGYGYTF. The CDR3 DNA follows: TGTGCCAGCAGTTTAAAGGGCTATGGCTACACCTTC. The chain employs TRBV27 and TRBJ1-2; D gene ambiguous. With 2 bases removed from V and 4 bases from J, the gap between germline ends came to 5 bases. Germline V gene lookup returns CDR1 MNHEY and CDR2 SMNVEV (reference sequence). The CDR3 contains 12 residues.

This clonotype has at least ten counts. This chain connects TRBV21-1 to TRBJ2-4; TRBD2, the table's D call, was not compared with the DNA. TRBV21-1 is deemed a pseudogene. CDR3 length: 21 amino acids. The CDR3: CASSKSGVGLAGIRAKNIQYF. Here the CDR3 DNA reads TGTGCCAGCAGCAAATCCGGGGTCGGACTAGCGGGAATAAGGGCCAAAAACATTCAGTACTTC.